The subject of this entry is one T cell receptor (beta chain). Its antigen is unknown. No base qualities exist here, and no much larger clone lies one base off it. This sample was taken from a study of shared clonotypes between healthy human individuals (dated by TCRdb to the early 2020s). General notes on the study: The cohort comprised a couple of women and a few men aged 18 to 49 years. Different laboratories and diverse techniques were used to prepare libraries and sequence TCR repertoires, to increase sequencing depth and limit assay-specific biases. To estimate repertoire size and how much clonotype sharing occurs between individuals, the study deeply sequenced the blood TCR repertoires of several healthy adults. For each donor, three plates each were used for CD4 naive and CD4 memory, two plates were used for CD8 naive, and one plate was used for CD8 memory. Per donor, leukapheresis produced somewhere between about 0.9 and 9.5 billion PBMCs. Overall study results and their limits: Clonotypes shared by all four sorted-subset donors showed higher generation probabilities than non-shared clonotypes. Based on pairwise subsampling, the degree of clonotype sharing among donors was expected to be affected by sequencing depth. Estimated clonotype richness was generally larger for naive than for memory subsets. Sampling was restricted to blood, and TCR repertoires in tissues likely differ from the TCR repertoires found in blood. Incomplete sequencing was indicated by rarefaction of sorted-subset datasets, despite the large sequencing depth. Because the study included a small number of donors, the genetic and exposure-history diversity represented was limited. Sharing across a handful of donors was observed for around 5% of naive CD4, 3% to 3.5% of naive CD8, over 2% of memory CD4, and around 0.44% of memory CD8 clonotypes.

Donors were healthy HIV-negative adults with no recently reported acute infections or vaccinations. All donors were Caucasian adults living in Nashville, Tennessee, USA. CD4+ T cells were enriched by magnetic negative selection, after which naive cells were positively selected on CD45RA and the negative fraction was taken as the memory subset. Blood was obtained by leukapheresis, after which PBMCs were separated by Ficoll-Histopaque density gradient centrifugation and cryopreserved in liquid nitrogen vapor phase. Analytical flow cytometry was used to check the purity and quantity of every magnetically sorted T cell population. From each sorted fraction, genomic DNA was isolated and quantified by UV absorbance on a Nanodrop 2000c. TCR CDR3 regions were amplified from genomic DNA by multiplex PCR using the deep immunoSEQ assay. For each cell subset, the extracted genomic DNA was distributed evenly across all wells of several immunoSEQ 96-well plates, and each plate served as one replicate. Each replicate PCR for sorted subsets received approximately 200 ng genomic DNA, equal to about 30,000 T cell genomes. Purified libraries were quantified with a Qubit 3.0 fluorometer, sized on a Bioanalyzer 2100, and re-quantified with the KAPA Library Quantification kit. Every immunoSEQ 96-well plate was sequenced on a dedicated single-read 150-cycle Illumina NextSeq 550 flow cell. Processing in the source paper ran as follows. Because only junctional sequences without quality scores were contained in the immunoSEQ output, filtering matching that applied to full-length reads could not be performed. Sequences were annotated with PyIR, a Python wrapper for IgBLAST v1.9, and V/J genes and CDR3 were assigned using IMGT germline references. Reads with weak V/J assignments (E-value above 1e-6), missing CDR3, stop codons, out-of-frame junctions, or ambiguous translated residues were removed. V3J clonotypes were defined as sequences sharing the same inferred V gene, J gene, and CDR3 amino acid sequence. Percentage overlap between repertoires was computed as shared unique clonotypes divided by the size of the smaller repertoire. Repertoire richness was assessed with RTK rarefaction, the Chao1 estimator, and Recon v2.1 estimates of unobserved clonotypes. For all TCRbeta clonotypes obtained by the gDNA method from four donors, generation probabilities were computed with OLGA. Imported from immuneACCESS, the table was reduced by TCRdb to in-frame sequences with V and J called. These copies leave out some clones; in studies compared against another copy, an unresolved V gene accounts for under half, and the cause of the remainder is not known. V, J and clone size derive from that table, while D and trimming were established from the DNA sequence. The sample yields approximately 1,500,000 clones; 95% to 97% were counted once. The biggest ten clones account for more than 0.9% of the sample.

The receptor was derived from a man aged 25 to 40 in good health. The specimen was naive CD4+ T cells sorted from blood. This sample's cell subset or site label indicates: CD45RA+ positively selected.

The encoded CDR3 is CASSYVQGAETEAFF. The nucleotide sequence is given as TGTGCCAGCAGTTACGTCCAGGGGGCTGAGACTGAAGCTTTCTTT. This chain joins TRBV6-5 to TRBJ1-1, with 8 bases matching TRBD1. CDR1 MNHEY and CDR2 SVGAGI are derived from the germline V gene. V has 2 bases trimmed and J has 5 bases trimmed; junction bases matching no gene number 7. From the cysteine up to the phenylalanine, the CDR3 has a length of 15 residues. The DNA shown is the 45-base CDR3, in frame from base 1.